This T cell receptor (beta chain) came from a study of T-cell memory formation after mild COVID-19. Overall study: Largely donor-specific sequence clusters came from two donors. Study-level results: Among contracting clones, CD4+ were mainly CM/EM and CD8+ enriched in EMRA. Pre-infection memory carried some responding clones, suggesting that cross-reactive memory joined.

Germline V gene lookup returns CDR1 SGHVS and CDR2 FQNEAQ. This CDR3 is 15 amino acids long. V was shortened by 0 bases and J by 7 bases, with 13 bases between the two germline ends. In the case of this clonotype: Its antigen is undetermined.

Libraries for TCRalpha and TCRbeta carried sample barcodes and unique molecular identifiers via 5'RACE. MiXCR, applied by TCRdb to the 5' RACE reads, yields one record per CDR3 protein. The sample holds around 83,000 distinct CDR3 sequences; roughly 25% are singletons and the top ten take under 55%. V usage is TRBV7-8 and J usage is TRBJ1-5; possibly TRBD1 for D (5 bases). Sequencing was done on a sample of PBMCs or a T cell subset sorted from them (not recorded which). This TCR derives from a man younger than 30 who had mild COVID-19 (a few samples of this study predate the infection). Cell type and time point are not known. CDR3 sequence reads: CASSLAVGGNQPQHF. CDR3 DNA sequence: TGTGCCAGCAGCTTAGCGGTTGGGGGGAACCAGCCCCAGCATTTT.